The rows below give T cell receptor beta chains drawn from one sample of a study of blood T cell repertoires in COVID-19. The repertoire was sequenced with immunoSEQ multiplex PCR; TCRdb's copy has only in-frame clones and lacks some. The sample consists of about 300,000 clones, approximately 90% of them appearing once. The sample consisted of peripheral blood. Receptors originate from a woman aged 25 to 39 with COVID-19, enrolled during active disease. Both conserved end residues are part of each CDR3. The D gene is left open where the match is weak. Clone size appears in some rows only: once, few, many, or a class for an expanded clone.

v_call: TRBV7-2; d_call: .; clone_size: .; j_call: TRBJ1-3; cdr3_nt: TGTGCCAGCAGCCTGGGGGCAGGGGTGATAAACACCATATATTTT; cdr3_aa: CASSLGAGVINTIYF
v_call: TRBV27; d_call: TRBD1; clone_size: .; j_call: TRBJ2-7; cdr3_nt: TGTGCCAGCAGTGGGGACAGGGGTTACGAGCAGTACTTC; cdr3_aa: CASSGDRGYEQYF
v_call: TRBV11-3; d_call: TRBD1; clone_size: .; j_call: TRBJ2-1; cdr3_nt: TGTGCCAGCAGCACTCGACAGGGGGCCCGCAATGAGCAGTTCTTC; cdr3_aa: CASSTRQGARNEQFF
v_call: TRBV28; d_call: TRBD2; clone_size: .; j_call: TRBJ2-7; cdr3_nt: TGTGCCAGCGTCCTAGCGGGGGCCTACGAGCAGTACTTC; cdr3_aa: CASVLAGAYEQYF
v_call: TRBV28; d_call: TRBD1; clone_size: .; j_call: TRBJ1-4; cdr3_nt: TGTGCCAGCAGCATGCCAGGGGGTAATGAAAAACTGTTTTTT; cdr3_aa: CASSMPGGNEKLFF
v_call: TRBV4-1; d_call: .; clone_size: .; j_call: TRBJ2-7; cdr3_nt: TGCGCCAGCAGCCAAGATTCGATTGGCCGATCCTACGAGCAGTACTTC; cdr3_aa: CASSQDSIGRSYEQYF
v_call: TRBV27; d_call: TRBD1; clone_size: .; j_call: TRBJ1-3; cdr3_nt: TGTGCCAGCAGTTCCGGGACAGGGATCATATATTTT; cdr3_aa: CASSSGTGIIYF
v_call: TRBV5-4; d_call: TRBD1; clone_size: .; j_call: TRBJ1-2; cdr3_nt: TGTGCCAGCAGCCCCGGACAGGGCCGGTATGGCTACACCTTC; cdr3_aa: CASSPGQGRYGYTF
v_call: TRBV6-2/TRBV6-3; d_call: TRBD2; clone_size: .; j_call: TRBJ2-7; cdr3_nt: TGTGCCAGCAGTTACCGATTACTAGCGGAGCAGTACTTC; cdr3_aa: CASSYRLLAEQYF
v_call: TRBV7-3; d_call: TRBD1; clone_size: .; j_call: TRBJ1-2; cdr3_nt: TGTGCCAGGAGGACAGGCGGTGGCTACACCTTC; cdr3_aa: CARRTGGGYTF
v_call: TRBV30; d_call: .; clone_size: .; j_call: TRBJ1-4; cdr3_nt: TGTGCCTGGAGGCAGAGGATTGCTAATGAAAAACTGTTTTTT; cdr3_aa: CAWRQRIANEKLFF
v_call: TRBV10-3; d_call: .; clone_size: .; j_call: TRBJ2-1; cdr3_nt: TGTGCCATCAGCTCCACGAGAGACAATGAGCAGTTCTTC; cdr3_aa: CAISSTRDNEQFF
v_call: TRBV23-1; d_call: .; clone_size: .; j_call: TRBJ2-6; cdr3_nt: TGCGCCAGCAGTCAATCGGAGGGAACTGGGGCCAACGTCCTGACTTTC; cdr3_aa: CASSQSEGTGANVLTF
v_call: TRBV5-5; d_call: TRBD1; clone_size: .; j_call: TRBJ2-2; cdr3_nt: TGTGCCAGCAGCCTTGGGACAGGGACCGGGGAGCTGTTTTTT; cdr3_aa: CASSLGTGTGELFF
v_call: TRBV4-1; d_call: .; clone_size: .; j_call: TRBJ1-5; cdr3_nt: TGCGCCAGCAGCCGCACAGAGAATCAGCCCCAGCATTTT; cdr3_aa: CASSRTENQPQHF
v_call: TRBV2; d_call: .; clone_size: .; j_call: TRBJ1-1; cdr3_nt: TGTGCCAGCAGCACAGACATGAACACTGAAGCTTTCTTT; cdr3_aa: CASSTDMNTEAFF
v_call: TRBV7-9; d_call: TRBD1; clone_size: .; j_call: TRBJ2-1; cdr3_nt: TGTGCCAGCAGCGTGGACAGGTACAATGAGCAGTTCTTC; cdr3_aa: CASSVDRYNEQFF
v_call: TRBV6-5; d_call: TRBD1; clone_size: .; j_call: TRBJ2-1; cdr3_nt: TGTGCCAGCAGTTACTCCAACAGGGGCGATGAGCAGTTCTTC; cdr3_aa: CASSYSNRGDEQFF
v_call: TRBV6-6; d_call: .; clone_size: .; j_call: TRBJ1-2; cdr3_nt: TGTGCCAGCAGTGAGGCGGGCCATGGCTACACCTTC; cdr3_aa: CASSEAGHGYTF
v_call: TRBV9; d_call: TRBD2; clone_size: .; j_call: TRBJ2-7; cdr3_nt: TGTGCCAGCAGCCCCGGCGGGGGATACTACGAGCAGTACTTC; cdr3_aa: CASSPGGGYYEQYF
v_call: TRBV10-3; d_call: .; clone_size: .; j_call: TRBJ2-3; cdr3_nt: TGTGCCATCAGTGAGTCGTCAGGAGGGGGCCGAAACACAGATACGCAGTATTTT; cdr3_aa: CAISESSGGGRNTDTQYF
v_call: TRBV7-2; d_call: TRBD1; clone_size: .; j_call: TRBJ1-4; cdr3_nt: TGTGCCAGCAGCACTACCGGGACAGGGGCCTTAAATGAAAAACTGTTTTTT; cdr3_aa: CASSTTGTGALNEKLFF
v_call: TRBV6-2/TRBV6-3; d_call: TRBD2; clone_size: .; j_call: TRBJ2-1; cdr3_nt: TGTGCCAGCACCCCACTAGCGGGAGGGCCGGATGAGCAGTTCTTC; cdr3_aa: CASTPLAGGPDEQFF
v_call: TRBV18; d_call: .; clone_size: once; j_call: TRBJ1-1; cdr3_nt: TGTGCCAGCTCAGGTGCTGACTGGGCTGAAGCTTTCTTT; cdr3_aa: CASSGADWAEAFF
v_call: TRBV24-1; d_call: .; clone_size: once; j_call: TRBJ2-7; cdr3_nt: TGTGCCACCAGTGATCCAAACAGGGACTACGAGCAGTACTTC; cdr3_aa: CATSDPNRDYEQYF
v_call: TRBV6-4; d_call: TRBD2; clone_size: .; j_call: TRBJ2-1; cdr3_nt: TGTGCCAGCAGTGGACTAGCGGGAGGAAATGAGCAGTTCTTC; cdr3_aa: CASSGLAGGNEQFF
v_call: TRBV7-9; d_call: .; clone_size: .; j_call: TRBJ2-5; cdr3_nt: TGTGCCAGCAGCTACCACCGAATTGACAGGCGCCCCCAAGAGACCCAGTACTTC; cdr3_aa: CASSYHRIDRRPQETQYF
v_call: TRBV5-4; d_call: .; clone_size: .; j_call: TRBJ2-5; cdr3_nt: TGTGCCAGCAGACCGGGGACGGGAGAAGGGAAAGAGACCCAGTACTTC; cdr3_aa: CASRPGTGEGKETQYF
v_call: TRBV4-1; d_call: .; clone_size: .; j_call: TRBJ2-5; cdr3_nt: TGCGCCAGCAGCCAAGGACTAGAAGCTTTCAACTTC; cdr3_aa: CASSQGLEAFNF
v_call: TRBV19; d_call: TRBD2; clone_size: .; j_call: TRBJ2-7; cdr3_nt: TGTGCCAGTAGTATGGGGGGGAGCCCTTCCTACGAGCAGTACTTC; cdr3_aa: CASSMGGSPSYEQYF
v_call: TRBV13; d_call: TRBD1; clone_size: .; j_call: TRBJ1-3; cdr3_nt: TGTGCCAGCAGTCACGGGACAGCGGTTGGAAACACCATATATTTT; cdr3_aa: CASSHGTAVGNTIYF
v_call: TRBV2; d_call: TRBD2; clone_size: .; j_call: TRBJ2-3; cdr3_nt: TGTGCCAGCAGTGAGACTAGCGGTAGAGATACGCAGTATTTT; cdr3_aa: CASSETSGRDTQYF
v_call: TRBV5-1; d_call: TRBD2; clone_size: .; j_call: TRBJ2-5; cdr3_nt: TGCGCCAGCAGCTTGGGGGAGGGGATTGTCCAAGAGACCCAGTACTTC; cdr3_aa: CASSLGEGIVQETQYF
v_call: TRBV6-1; d_call: TRBD2; clone_size: .; j_call: TRBJ2-7; cdr3_nt: TGTGCCAGCAGTGAAGAACTAGCGTCCCACGAGCAGTACTTC; cdr3_aa: CASSEELASHEQYF
v_call: TRBV6-5; d_call: .; clone_size: .; j_call: TRBJ1-1; cdr3_nt: TGTGCCAGCAGTTCCCGGCCGGGTAGCACTGAAGCTTTCTTT; cdr3_aa: CASSSRPGSTEAFF
v_call: TRBV5-8; d_call: TRBD1; clone_size: .; j_call: TRBJ1-6; cdr3_nt: TGTGCCAGCAGCTTGGGGACAGGACTTTTGTCAACCCTCCACTTT; cdr3_aa: CASSLGTGLLSTLHF
v_call: TRBV9; d_call: .; clone_size: .; j_call: TRBJ1-6; cdr3_nt: TGTGCCAGCAGCGTAGGGGCCGCTTACCGTAATTCACCCCTCCACTTT; cdr3_aa: CASSVGAAYRNSPLHF
v_call: TRBV7-2; d_call: TRBD2; clone_size: .; j_call: TRBJ2-7; cdr3_nt: TGTGCCAGCAGCTTAGGACTAGCGGAGTTCTCCTACGAGCAGTACTTC; cdr3_aa: CASSLGLAEFSYEQYF
v_call: TRBV6-5; d_call: .; clone_size: .; j_call: TRBJ2-7; cdr3_nt: TGTGCCAGCAGTTTCGCGGGGCCCTCCTACGAGCAGTACTTC; cdr3_aa: CASSFAGPSYEQYF
v_call: TRBV6-5; d_call: TRBD1; clone_size: .; j_call: TRBJ1-1; cdr3_nt: TGTGCCAGCACCACAGGGGGGACTGAAGCTTTCTTT; cdr3_aa: CASTTGGTEAFF
v_call: TRBV27; d_call: TRBD1; clone_size: .; j_call: TRBJ1-5; cdr3_nt: TGTGCCAGCAGTCCAATAACCCGGACAGGTCCTCAGCATTTT; cdr3_aa: CASSPITRTGPQHF
v_call: TRBV19; d_call: .; clone_size: once; j_call: TRBJ2-3; cdr3_nt: TGTGCCAGTAAGGGACTTTCGGATACGCAGTATTTT; cdr3_aa: CASKGLSDTQYF
v_call: TRBV30; d_call: TRBD1; clone_size: .; j_call: TRBJ1-2; cdr3_nt: TGTGCCTGGAGTACTGGGACAGGGCTCGTTGTCGGCTACACCTTC; cdr3_aa: CAWSTGTGLVVGYTF
v_call: TRBV19; d_call: TRBD1; clone_size: .; j_call: TRBJ1-2; cdr3_nt: TGTGCCAGTAGTCGGGGGGACAGGGACAACTATGGCTACACCTTC; cdr3_aa: CASSRGDRDNYGYTF
v_call: TRBV9; d_call: TRBD2; clone_size: .; j_call: TRBJ2-3; cdr3_nt: TGTGCCAGCGGGGCTGGTACTAGCGAAGATACGCAGTATTTT; cdr3_aa: CASGAGTSEDTQYF
v_call: TRBV5-4; d_call: TRBD2; clone_size: once; j_call: TRBJ2-2; cdr3_nt: TGTGCCAGCAGCTTGGGGAGCGGGACGAACACCGGGGAGCTGTTTTTT; cdr3_aa: CASSLGSGTNTGELFF
v_call: TRBV19; d_call: TRBD2; clone_size: .; j_call: TRBJ2-3; cdr3_nt: TGTGCCAGTAGTTTATCTACTAGCGGGAGGACAGATACGCAGTATTTT; cdr3_aa: CASSLSTSGRTDTQYF
v_call: TRBV9; d_call: .; clone_size: .; j_call: TRBJ2-3; cdr3_nt: TGTGCCAGCAGCTCTCGGGGGGCGATGGATACGCAGTATTTT; cdr3_aa: CASSSRGAMDTQYF